This T cell receptor (beta chain) appears in the sequencing data of a study of cytotoxic CD8 clonotypes in ibrutinib-treated CLL. This clone has a single count. The CDR3 consists of 17 residues. V gave up 5 bases and J gave up 1 base; unmatched junction bases: 11. CDR1 is SEHNR and CDR2 is FQNEAQ in the germline V gene (reference sequence). Only in-frame clones appear in the TCRdb table, and some are missing; sequencing was by immunoSEQ multiplex PCR. Of about 140,000 clones listed, approximately 90% were seen once; the top ten hold 10% to 13%. The clonotype was recovered from a human donor with chronic lymphocytic leukemia. This sequence joins TRBV7-9 and TRBJ2-5; 9 bases match TRBD2. This material consisted of PBMCs, taken after 12 months of ibrutinib treatment. CDR3 DNA: TGTGCCAGCAGCCTAAGGCTGAGGCGGGAGGGCCAAGAGACCCAGTACTTC. This encodes CASSLRLRREGQETQYF.